What follows is one TCR beta chain and its context. These data originate in a study of blood T cell repertoires in COVID-19. Study-wide context: T cells, B-cell-depleted T cells, or PBMCs supplied cDNA or gDNA.

V gave up 5 bases and J gave up 0 bases; unmatched junction bases: 5. Germline CDR1 SGHDN, CDR2 FVKESK. This CDR3 region has 15 residues. Assay: immunoSEQ multiplex PCR; the TCRdb copy retains only in-frame clones and omits some. Among roughly 100,000 clones listed, around nine tenths were seen once. The sequenced material came from peripheral blood. This TCR derives from a woman aged 45 to 65 with COVID-19, enrolled during active disease. The chain combines TRBV14 with TRBJ1-2; 8 bases agree with TRBD1. CDR3 amino acids: CASSSVGQANYGYTF. The CDR3 nucleotides are TGTGCCAGCAGCTCAGTGGGACAGGCTAACTATGGCTACACCTTC.